The source of this T cell receptor beta chain is a study of T cells in localized non-small cell lung cancer. Study-wide findings and caveats: Peak T cell clonality was found in uninvolved adjacent lung, exceeding tumor. Sequence data derive from only one tumor region, so heterogeneity remains possible. Across samples, adjacent lung featured a median roughly 61 of the top 100 tumor clones. The study linked higher blood T cell density to longer overall survival.

Sequencing was performed with immunoSEQ multiplex PCR; in TCRdb, only in-frame clones are kept and a portion is missing. The sample consists of 25,000 to 30,000 clones, roughly 84% of them appearing once. As for this clone: What it recognizes is unknown.

Germline loops: CDR1 MGHRA, CDR2 YSYEKL. The ends were cut back, 2 bases at V and 9 bases at J, with 19 bases in the middle. The CDR3 has 16 amino acids. This specimen consisted of peripheral blood mononuclear cells, obtained before any cancer treatment. The chain combines TRBV4-1 with TRBJ2-2; D remains unclear. This TCR came from a man between 40 and 75 years old with stage III lung adenocarcinoma. The CDR3 nucleotides are TGCGCCAGCAGCCAAATTCTTCGGCAGTTTAACAGGGAGCTGTTTTTT. Residues: CASSQILRQFNRELFF.